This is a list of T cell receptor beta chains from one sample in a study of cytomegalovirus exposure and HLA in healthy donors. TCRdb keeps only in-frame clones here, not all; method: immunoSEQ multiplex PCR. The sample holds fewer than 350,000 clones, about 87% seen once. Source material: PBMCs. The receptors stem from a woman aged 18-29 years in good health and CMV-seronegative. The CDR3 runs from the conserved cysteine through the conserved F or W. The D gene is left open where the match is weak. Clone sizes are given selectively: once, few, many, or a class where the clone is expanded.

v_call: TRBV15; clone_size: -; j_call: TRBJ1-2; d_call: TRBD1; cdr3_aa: CATSRTGSRGYTF; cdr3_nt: TGTGCCACCAGCAGGACAGGGTCACGCGGCTACACCTTC
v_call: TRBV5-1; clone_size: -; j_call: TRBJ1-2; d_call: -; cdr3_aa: CASSLLTDRPHGYTF; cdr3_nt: TGCGCCAGCAGCTTATTGACAGACCGCCCCCATGGCTACACCTTC
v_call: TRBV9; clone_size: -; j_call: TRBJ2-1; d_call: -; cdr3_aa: CASSQGGGGPEYNEQFF; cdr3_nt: TGTGCCAGCAGCCAGGGGGGTGGGGGGCCTGAATACAATGAGCAGTTCTTC
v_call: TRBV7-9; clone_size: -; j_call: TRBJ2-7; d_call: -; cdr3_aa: CSSSPFGAGHGNEQYF; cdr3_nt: TGTTCCAGCAGCCCCTTCGGTGCGGGGCATGGAAACGAGCAGTACTTC
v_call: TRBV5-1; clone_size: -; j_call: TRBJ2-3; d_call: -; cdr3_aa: CASSELRTDTQYF; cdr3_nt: TGCGCCAGCAGCGAGCTTCGCACAGATACGCAGTATTTT
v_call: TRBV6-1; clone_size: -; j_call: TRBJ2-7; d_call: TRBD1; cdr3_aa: CASSDRDRGEQYF; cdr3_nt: TGTGCCAGCAGTGACCGGGACAGGGGCGAGCAGTACTTC
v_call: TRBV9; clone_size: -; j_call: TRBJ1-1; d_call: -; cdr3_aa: CASSANRVSTEAFF; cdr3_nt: TGTGCCAGCAGCGCTAACAGGGTTAGCACTGAAGCTTTCTTT
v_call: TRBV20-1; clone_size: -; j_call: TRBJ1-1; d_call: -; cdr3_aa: CSAPVHTEAFF; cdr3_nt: TGCAGTGCCCCGGTTCACACTGAAGCTTTCTTT
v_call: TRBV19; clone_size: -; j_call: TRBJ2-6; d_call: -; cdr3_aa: CASSKITGITGANVLTF; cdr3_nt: TGTGCCAGTAGTAAAATCACAGGGATCACTGGGGCCAACGTCCTGACTTTC
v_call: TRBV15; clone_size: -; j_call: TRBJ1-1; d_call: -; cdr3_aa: CATSGTKHAGSMNTEAFF; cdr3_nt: TGTGCCACCAGCGGGACCAAGCACGCGGGGTCCATGAACACTGAAGCTTTCTTT
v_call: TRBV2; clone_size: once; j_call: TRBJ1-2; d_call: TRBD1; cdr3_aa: CASRGRQGVHYGYTF; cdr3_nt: TGTGCCAGCAGGGGCAGACAGGGGGTACACTATGGCTACACCTTC
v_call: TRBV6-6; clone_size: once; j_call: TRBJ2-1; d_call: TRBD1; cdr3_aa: CASRRTGWGEQFF; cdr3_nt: TGTGCCAGCAGGCGGACAGGGTGGGGTGAGCAGTTCTTC
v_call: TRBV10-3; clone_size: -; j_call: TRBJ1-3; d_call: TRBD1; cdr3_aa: CAIGPGTGNSGNTIYF; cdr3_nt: TGTGCCATCGGTCCCGGGACAGGAAACTCTGGAAACACCATATATTTT
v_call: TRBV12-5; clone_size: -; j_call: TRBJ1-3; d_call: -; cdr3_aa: CASGNRVSGNTIYF; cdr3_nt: TGTGCTAGTGGTAACAGGGTCTCTGGAAACACCATATATTTT
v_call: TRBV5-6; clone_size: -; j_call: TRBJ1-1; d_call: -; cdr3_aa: CASSLVGQLTEAFF; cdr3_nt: TGTGCCAGCAGCCTGGTAGGACAACTCACTGAAGCTTTCTTT
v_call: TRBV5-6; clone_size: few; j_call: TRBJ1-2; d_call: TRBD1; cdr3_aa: CASSLGTGDLLYGYTF; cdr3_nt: TGTGCCAGCAGCTTAGGGACAGGGGATTTACTTTATGGCTACACCTTC
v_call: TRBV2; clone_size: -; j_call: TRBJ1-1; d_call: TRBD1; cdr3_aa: CASSGGQGLGTEAFF; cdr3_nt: TGTGCCAGCAGTGGGGGACAGGGGTTGGGCACTGAAGCTTTCTTT
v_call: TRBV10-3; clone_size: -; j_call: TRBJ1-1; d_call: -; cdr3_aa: CAISERGDTEAFF; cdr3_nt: TGTGCCATCAGTGAACGAGGTGACACTGAAGCTTTCTTT
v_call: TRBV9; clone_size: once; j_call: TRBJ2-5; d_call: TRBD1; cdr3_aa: CASSPTPWGQGQGETQYF; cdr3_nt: TGTGCCAGCAGCCCCACCCCGTGGGGACAGGGGCAGGGAGAGACCCAGTACTTC
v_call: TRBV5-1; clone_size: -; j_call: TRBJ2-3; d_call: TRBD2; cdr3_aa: CASSGRSGGATDTQYF; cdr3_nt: TGCGCCAGCAGCGGACGAAGCGGGGGGGCCACAGATACGCAGTATTTT
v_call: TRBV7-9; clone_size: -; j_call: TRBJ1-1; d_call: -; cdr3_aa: CSSSASGNTEAFF; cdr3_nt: TGTTCCAGCAGCGCATCAGGAAACACTGAAGCTTTCTTT
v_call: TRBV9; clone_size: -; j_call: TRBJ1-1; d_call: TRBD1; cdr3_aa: CASSADRDRGPYTEAFF; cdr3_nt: TGTGCCAGCAGCGCAGACCGGGACAGGGGTCCTTACACTGAAGCTTTCTTT
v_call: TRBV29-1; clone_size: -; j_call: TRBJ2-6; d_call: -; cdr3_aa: CSVEEQGRFGANVLTF; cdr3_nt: TGCAGCGTTGAGGAACAGGGCCGCTTTGGGGCCAACGTCCTGACTTTC
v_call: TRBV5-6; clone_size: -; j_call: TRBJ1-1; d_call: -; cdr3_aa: CASSPTQNTEAFF; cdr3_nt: TGTGCCAGCAGCCCAACACAGAACACTGAAGCTTTCTTT
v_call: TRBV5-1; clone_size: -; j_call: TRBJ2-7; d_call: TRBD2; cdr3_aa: CASSLSGGTYEQYF; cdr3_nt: TGCGCCAGCAGCTTGAGCGGGGGAACCTACGAGCAGTACTTC
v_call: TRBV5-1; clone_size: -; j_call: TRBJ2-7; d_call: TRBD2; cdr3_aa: CASSPSGGISYEQYF; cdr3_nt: TGCGCCAGCAGCCCAAGCGGGGGCATCTCCTACGAGCAGTACTTC
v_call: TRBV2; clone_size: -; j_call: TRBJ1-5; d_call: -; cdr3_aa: CASSRGVAQHF; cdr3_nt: TGTGCCAGCAGCCGCGGAGTGGCCCAGCATTTT
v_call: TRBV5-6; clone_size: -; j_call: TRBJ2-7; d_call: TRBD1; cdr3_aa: CASSGGGQDTF; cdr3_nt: TGTGCCAGCAGCGGTGGGGGACAGGATACCTTC
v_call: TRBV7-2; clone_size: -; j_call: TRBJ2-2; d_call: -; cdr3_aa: CASSVKQEPRGELFF; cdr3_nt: TGTGCCAGCAGCGTAAAACAGGAGCCGCGGGGGGAGCTGTTTTTT
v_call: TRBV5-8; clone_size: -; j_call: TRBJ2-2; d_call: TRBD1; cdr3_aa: CASSLGQGLRSNTGELFF; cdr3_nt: TGTGCCAGCAGCCTGGGACAGGGCTTACGTTCGAACACCGGGGAGCTGTTTTTT
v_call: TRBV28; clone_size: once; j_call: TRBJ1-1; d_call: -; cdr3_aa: CASGVDRLGYGNTEAFF; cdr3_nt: TGTGCCAGCGGAGTAGACAGGCTAGGATATGGGAACACTGAAGCTTTCTTT
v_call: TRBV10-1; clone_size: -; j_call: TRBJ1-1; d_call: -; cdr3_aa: CASSKGQGWTEAFF; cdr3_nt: TGCGCCAGCTCCAAGGGGCAGGGGTGGACTGAAGCTTTCTTT
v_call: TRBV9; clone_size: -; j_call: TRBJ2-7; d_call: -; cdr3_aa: CASSPTGYEQYF; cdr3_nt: TGTGCCAGCAGCCCCACAGGATACGAGCAGTACTTC
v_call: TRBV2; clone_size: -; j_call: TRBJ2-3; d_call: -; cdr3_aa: CASPRVIGTDTQYF; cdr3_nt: TGTGCCAGTCCCAGGGTAATTGGAACAGATACGCAGTATTTT
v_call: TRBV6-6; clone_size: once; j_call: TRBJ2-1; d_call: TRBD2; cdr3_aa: CASRGWRGGLDNEQFF; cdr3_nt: TGTGCCAGCAGGGGGTGGCGGGGGGGCCTCGACAATGAGCAGTTCTTC
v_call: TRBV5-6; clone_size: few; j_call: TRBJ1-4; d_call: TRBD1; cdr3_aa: CASSLGTGALFF; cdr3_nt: TGTGCCAGCAGCTTGGGGACAGGCGCGCTGTTTTTT
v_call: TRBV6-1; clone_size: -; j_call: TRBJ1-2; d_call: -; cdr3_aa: CAGRRPGLHYGYTF; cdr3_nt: TGTGCCGGAAGGCGACCGGGACTGCACTATGGCTACACCTTC
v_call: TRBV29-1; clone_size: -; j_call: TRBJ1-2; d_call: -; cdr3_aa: CSVDTGSYGYTF; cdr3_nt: TGCAGCGTTGATACAGGCAGCTATGGCTACACCTTC
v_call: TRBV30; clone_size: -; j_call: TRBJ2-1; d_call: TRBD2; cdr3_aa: CAWSEAGGSEQFF; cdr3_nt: TGTGCCTGGAGTGAGGCGGGGGGCAGTGAGCAGTTCTTC
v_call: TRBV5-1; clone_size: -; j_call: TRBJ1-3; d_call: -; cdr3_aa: CASSLFYVGGSSGNTIYF; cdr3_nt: TGCGCCAGCAGCTTGTTTTACGTCGGTGGGAGTTCTGGAAACACCATATATTTT
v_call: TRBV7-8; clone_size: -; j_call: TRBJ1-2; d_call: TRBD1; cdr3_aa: CASSPVTGSHGYTF; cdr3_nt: TGTGCCAGCAGCCCCGTGACAGGGTCCCATGGCTACACCTTC
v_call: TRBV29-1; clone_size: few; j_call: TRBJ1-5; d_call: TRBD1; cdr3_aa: CSVLDRDNQPQHF; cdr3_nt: TGCAGCGTTCTGGACAGGGATAATCAGCCCCAGCATTTT
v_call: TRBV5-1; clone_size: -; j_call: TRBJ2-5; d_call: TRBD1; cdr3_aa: CASSLGRGQETQYF; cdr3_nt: TGCGCCAGCAGCTTGGGCAGGGGGCAAGAGACCCAGTACTTC
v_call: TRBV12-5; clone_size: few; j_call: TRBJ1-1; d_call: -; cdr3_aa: CASGPTWNTEAFF; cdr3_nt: TGTGCTAGTGGTCCGACTTGGAACACTGAAGCTTTCTTT
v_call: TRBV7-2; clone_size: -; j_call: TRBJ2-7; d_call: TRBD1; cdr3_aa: CASSSHGGGQGAEQYF; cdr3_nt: TGTGCCAGCAGCTCCCACGGTGGGGGACAGGGGGCCGAGCAGTACTTC
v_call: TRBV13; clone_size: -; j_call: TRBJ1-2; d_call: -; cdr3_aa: CASSLGRQFGTF; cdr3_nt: TGTGCCAGCAGCTTAGGCAGACAGTTCGGTACCTTC
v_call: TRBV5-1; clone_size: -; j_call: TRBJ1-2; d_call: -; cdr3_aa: CASSLGEPDYGYTF; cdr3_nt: TGCGCCAGCAGCTTGGGGGAGCCCGACTATGGCTACACCTTC
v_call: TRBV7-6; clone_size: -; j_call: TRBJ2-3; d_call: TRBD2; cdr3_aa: CASSLVYSGGEYGTQYF; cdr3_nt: TGTGCCAGCAGCTTAGTCTATAGCGGGGGGGAGTATGGTACGCAGTATTTT
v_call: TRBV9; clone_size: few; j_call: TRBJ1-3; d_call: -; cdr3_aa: CASSVSADDISGNTIYF; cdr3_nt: TGTGCCAGCAGCGTCTCGGCAGATGACATCTCTGGAAACACCATATATTTT
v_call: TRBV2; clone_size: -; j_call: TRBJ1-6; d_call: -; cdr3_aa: CASRGMEGYNSPLHF; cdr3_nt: TGTGCCAGCAGAGGTATGGAGGGCTATAATTCACCCCTCCACTTT
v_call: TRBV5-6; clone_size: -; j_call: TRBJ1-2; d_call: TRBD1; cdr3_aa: CASSSTGGIGYTF; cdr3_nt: TGTGCCAGCAGCTCGACAGGGGGTATAGGCTACACCTTC
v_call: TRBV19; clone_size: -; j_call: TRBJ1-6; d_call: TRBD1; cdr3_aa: CASTPWDRANSPLHF; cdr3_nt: TGTGCCAGTACCCCTTGGGACAGGGCGAATTCACCCCTCCACTTT
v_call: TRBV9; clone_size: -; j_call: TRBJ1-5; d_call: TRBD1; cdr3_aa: CASSPSGGAGQPQHF; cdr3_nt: TGTGCCAGCAGCCCTTCAGGGGGCGCGGGTCAGCCCCAGCATTTT
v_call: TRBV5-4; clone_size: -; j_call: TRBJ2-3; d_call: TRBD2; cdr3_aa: CASSLGFLAGGTDTQYF; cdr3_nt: TGTGCCAGCAGCTTGGGGTTTTTAGCGGGGGGCACAGATACGCAGTATTTT
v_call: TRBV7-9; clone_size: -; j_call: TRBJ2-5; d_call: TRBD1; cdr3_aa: CASSLARRTQGETQYF; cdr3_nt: TGTGCCAGCAGCTTAGCGCGTAGGACACAGGGGGAGACCCAGTACTTC
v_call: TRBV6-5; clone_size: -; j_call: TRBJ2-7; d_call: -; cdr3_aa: CASRQGLNYEQYF; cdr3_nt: TGTGCCAGCAGGCAGGGTTTGAACTACGAGCAGTACTTC